This T cell receptor beta chain was retrieved from a study of T cell repertoires in cytomegalovirus infection (dated by TCRdb to 2018 to 2020). At the level of the whole study: The peptide stimulations were aimed at well-studied HLA-B-restricted epitopes as well as recently identified HLA-C-restricted CMV epitopes, whose presentation resists viral immunomodulation. Donor HLA type was relevant to the analysis, because carriage of CMV infection together with the matching HLA type was indicated by public TCR beta signatures. The paper as a whole reports these results and caveats: The ex vivo response was dominated by HLA-C-restricted CMV-specific TCR beta clonotypes, which also provided the single most frequent clonotype in two of eight donors. Cumulative frequency of public TCR beta family members discriminated carriers of CMV infection plus the relevant HLA type in this cohort and an independent 352-donor cohort.

For sequencing, an Illumina HiSeq 1500 was employed. Using fastp trimming at Q25 and MiXCR clonotype assembly, TCRdb reanalyzed the public sequencing data and kept in-frame beta chains. CDR3 protein duplicates are merged, each entry listing the most common genes and DNA. The sample table holds about half a million distinct CDR3 sequences, of which approximately 46% were seen once. The ten largest clones represent about 39% of the sample. This clonotype is a singleton in its sample. The specificity of this receptor is unknown. Nothing much larger sits one base from this clone, and base qualities are not available. One read alone is weak evidence. The treatment or condition label on this specimen signifies: in vitro stimulation with specific CMV peptide epitopes to enrich CMV-specific T cells. V sheds 8 bases and J sheds 4 bases, leaving 18 bases between their ends. The CDR3 starts with the cysteine, ends with the phenylalanine, and has 15 residues. Of the read, only the CDR3 DNA is kept; its 45 bases are in frame from base 1.

Recombination linked TRBV12-3 or TRBV12-4 to TRBJ1-3, with no D gene named confidently. The origin of this receptor is a human donor in good health (CMV status not recorded). Some clones in this sample may be carry-over from other donors' samples. The sample in question was cultured PBMCs, obtained from culture after CMV antigen stimulation. The CDR3 is CASGFGKGYGNTIYF. The DNA sequence is as follows: TGTGCCAGCGGGTTTGGCAAAGGGTACGGAAACACCATATATTTT.